The clone carrying this T cell receptor (delta chain) was recorded a few times. CDR3 length: 14 residues. The V and J ends lost 2 bases and 8 bases, in that order; junction bases with no gene match: 3. Germline V gives CDR1 GEAIGNYY, CDR2 EKD. TCRdb reanalysed the reads via CATT. Of several thousand delta-chain clones in the sample, about 3.3% were seen once. The data were obtained in a study of gamma-delta chains in newborns, infants, children. The V and J genes are TRDV2 and TRDJ2; TRDD3 matches 11 bases. This clonotype originated in a child who was a newborn, infant or young child, either healthy, febrile or measles-vaccinated (not recorded which). The sequenced material came from blood. CDR3 DNA: TGTGCCTGTGACAATGGGGGATACGGCGCACAACTCTTCTTT. Translation gives CACDNGGYGAQLFF.